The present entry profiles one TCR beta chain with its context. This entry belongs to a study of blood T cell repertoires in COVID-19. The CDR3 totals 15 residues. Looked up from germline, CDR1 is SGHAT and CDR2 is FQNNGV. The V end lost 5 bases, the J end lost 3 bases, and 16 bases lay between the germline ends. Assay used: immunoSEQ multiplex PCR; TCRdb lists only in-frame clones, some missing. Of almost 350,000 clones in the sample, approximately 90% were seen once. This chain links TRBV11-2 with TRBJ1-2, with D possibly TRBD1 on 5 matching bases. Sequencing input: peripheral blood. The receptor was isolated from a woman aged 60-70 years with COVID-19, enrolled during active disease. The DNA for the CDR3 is TGTGCCAGCAGCAGCTCACAGGCGTCCCACTATGGCTACACCTTC. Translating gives CASSSSQASHYGYTF.